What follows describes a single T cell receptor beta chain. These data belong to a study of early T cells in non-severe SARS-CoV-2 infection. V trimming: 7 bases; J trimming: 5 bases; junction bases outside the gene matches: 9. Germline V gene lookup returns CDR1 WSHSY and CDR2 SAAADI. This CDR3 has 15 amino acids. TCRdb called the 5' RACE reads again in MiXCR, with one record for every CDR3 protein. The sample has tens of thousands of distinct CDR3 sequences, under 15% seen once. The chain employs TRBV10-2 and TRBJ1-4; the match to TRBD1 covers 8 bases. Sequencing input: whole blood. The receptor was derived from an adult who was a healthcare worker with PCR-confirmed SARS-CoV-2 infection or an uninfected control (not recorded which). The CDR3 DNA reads TGCGCCAGCAAGCTCGGACAGGGCGAAAATGAAAAACTGTTTTTT. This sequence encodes CASKLGQGENEKLFF.